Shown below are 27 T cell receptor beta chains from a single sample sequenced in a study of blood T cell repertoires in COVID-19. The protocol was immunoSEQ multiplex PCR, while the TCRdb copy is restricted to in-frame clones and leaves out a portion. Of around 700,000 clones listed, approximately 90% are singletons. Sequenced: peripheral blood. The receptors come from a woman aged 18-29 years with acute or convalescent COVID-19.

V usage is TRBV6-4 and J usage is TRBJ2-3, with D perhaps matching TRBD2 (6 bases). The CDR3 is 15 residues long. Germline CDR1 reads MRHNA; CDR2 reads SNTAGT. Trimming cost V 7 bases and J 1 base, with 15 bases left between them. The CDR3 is CASTPSPGGTDTQYF. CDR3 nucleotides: TGTGCCAGCACCCCCTCCCCGGGGGGCACAGATACGCAGTATTTT.

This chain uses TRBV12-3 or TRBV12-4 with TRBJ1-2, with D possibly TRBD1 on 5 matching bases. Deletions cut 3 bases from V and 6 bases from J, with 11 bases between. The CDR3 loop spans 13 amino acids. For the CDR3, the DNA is TGTGCCAGCAGTTTCGGGGGAGGGAATGGCTACACCTTC. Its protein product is CASSFGGGNGYTF.

CDR3 in DNA: TGTGCCAGCTCCATCGGGGGGAACACTGAAGCTTTCTTT. Translated, it gives CASSIGGNTEAFF. This chain connects TRBV18 to TRBJ1-1, with D perhaps matching TRBD1 (5 bases). CDR3 length equals 13 residues. The germline V gene has CDR1 KGHSH and CDR2 LQKENI. V gave up 6 bases and J gave up 1 base, with 9 bases separating them.

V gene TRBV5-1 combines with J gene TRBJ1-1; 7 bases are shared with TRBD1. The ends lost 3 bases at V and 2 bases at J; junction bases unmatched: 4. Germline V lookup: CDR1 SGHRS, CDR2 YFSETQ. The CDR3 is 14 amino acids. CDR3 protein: CASSSTGRNTEAFF. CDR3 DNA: TGCGCCAGCAGCTCGACAGGGAGAAACACTGAAGCTTTCTTT.

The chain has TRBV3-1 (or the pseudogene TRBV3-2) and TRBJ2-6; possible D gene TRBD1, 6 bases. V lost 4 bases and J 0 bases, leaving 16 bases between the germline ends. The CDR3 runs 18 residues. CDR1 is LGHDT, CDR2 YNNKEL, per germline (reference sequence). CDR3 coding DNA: TGTGCCAGCAGCCCCCGACAGGCTGGACCCTCTGGGGCCAACGTCCTGACTTTC. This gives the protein CASSPRQAGPSGANVLTF.

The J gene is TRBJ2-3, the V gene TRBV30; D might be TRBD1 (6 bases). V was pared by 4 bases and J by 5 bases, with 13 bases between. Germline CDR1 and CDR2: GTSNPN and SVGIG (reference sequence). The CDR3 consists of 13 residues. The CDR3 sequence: CAWNRIQGDTQYF. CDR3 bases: TGTGCCTGGAACCGCATACAGGGAGATACGCAGTATTTT. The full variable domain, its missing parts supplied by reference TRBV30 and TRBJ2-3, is SQTIHQWPATLVQPVGSPLSLECTVEGTSNPNLYWYRQAAGRGLQLLFYSVGIGQISSEVPQNLSASRPQDRQFILSSKKLLLSDSGFYLCAWNRIQGDTQYFGPGTRLTVL.

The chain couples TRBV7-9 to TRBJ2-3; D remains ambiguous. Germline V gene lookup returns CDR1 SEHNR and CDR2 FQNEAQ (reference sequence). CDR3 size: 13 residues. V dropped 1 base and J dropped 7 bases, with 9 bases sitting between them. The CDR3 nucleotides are TGTGCCAGCAGCTTAGGAGGCTACTATACGCAGTATTTT. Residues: CASSLGGYYTQYF.

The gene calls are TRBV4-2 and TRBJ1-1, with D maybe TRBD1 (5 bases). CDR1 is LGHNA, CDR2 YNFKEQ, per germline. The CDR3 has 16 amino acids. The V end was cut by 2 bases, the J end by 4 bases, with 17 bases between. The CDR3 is CASSQITPRQSTEAFF. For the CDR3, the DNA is TGTGCCAGCAGCCAAATTACCCCCAGACAGAGCACTGAAGCTTTCTTT.

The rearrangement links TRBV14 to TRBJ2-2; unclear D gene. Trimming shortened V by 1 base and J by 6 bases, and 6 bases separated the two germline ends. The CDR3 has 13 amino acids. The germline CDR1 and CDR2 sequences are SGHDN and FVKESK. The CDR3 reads CASSQAPSGELFF. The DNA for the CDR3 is TGTGCCAGCAGCCAAGCCCCGTCCGGGGAGCTGTTTTTT.

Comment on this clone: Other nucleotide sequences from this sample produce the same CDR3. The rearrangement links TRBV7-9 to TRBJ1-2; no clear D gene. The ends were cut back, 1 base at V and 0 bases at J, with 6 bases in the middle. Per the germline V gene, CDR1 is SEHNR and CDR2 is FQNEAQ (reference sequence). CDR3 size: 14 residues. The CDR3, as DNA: TGTGCCAGCAGCTTAGGTCAGGCTAACTATGGCTACACCTTC. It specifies CASSLGQANYGYTF.

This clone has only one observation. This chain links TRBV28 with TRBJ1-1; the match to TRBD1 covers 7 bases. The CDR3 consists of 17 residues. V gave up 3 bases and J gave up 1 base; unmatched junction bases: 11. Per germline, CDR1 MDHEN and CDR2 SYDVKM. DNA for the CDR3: TGTGCCAGCAGTTTTTTTAGGGGGCTAATGGCGAACACTGAAGCTTTCTTT. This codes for CASSFFRGLMANTEAFF.

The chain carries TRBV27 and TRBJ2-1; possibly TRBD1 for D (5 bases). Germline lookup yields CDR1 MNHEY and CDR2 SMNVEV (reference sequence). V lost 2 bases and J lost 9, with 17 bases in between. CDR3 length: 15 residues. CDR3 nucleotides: TGTGCCAGCAGTTTAGTGGTGGGGCCGACGGGTGAGCAGTTCTTC. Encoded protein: CASSLVVGPTGEQFF.

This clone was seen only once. The CDR3 reads CASSFRSRGGGTDTQYF. CDR3 sequence (DNA): TGTGCCAGCAGCTTCCGGTCCCGAGGGGGGGGCACAGATACGCAGTATTTT. J is TRBJ2-3 and V is TRBV11-2, with D maybe TRBD2 (7 bases). V was clipped by 3 bases and J by 1 base, with 17 bases between them. CDR3 length: 17 residues. Germline lookup yields CDR1 SGHAT and CDR2 FQNNGV.

The CDR3 sequence is CASSARGEGATSGPYNEQFF. CDR3 in DNA: TGTGCCAGCAGCGCCCGCGGGGAGGGGGCCACTAGCGGGCCCTACAATGAGCAGTTCTTC. The chain joins TRBV9 to TRBJ2-1; 9 bases match TRBD2. Trimming at V came to 3 bases and at J to 2 bases, leaving 18 bases not matched to a gene. The CDR3 contains 20 residues. Germline-derived CDR1 and CDR2 are SGDLS and YYNGEE.

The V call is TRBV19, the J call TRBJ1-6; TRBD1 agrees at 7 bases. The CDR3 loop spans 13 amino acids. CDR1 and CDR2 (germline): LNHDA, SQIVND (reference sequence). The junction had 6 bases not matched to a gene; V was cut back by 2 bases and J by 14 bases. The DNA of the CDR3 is TGTGCCAGTAGTATATCAGGGGGTTTAGCCCTCCACTTT. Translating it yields CASSISGGLALHF.

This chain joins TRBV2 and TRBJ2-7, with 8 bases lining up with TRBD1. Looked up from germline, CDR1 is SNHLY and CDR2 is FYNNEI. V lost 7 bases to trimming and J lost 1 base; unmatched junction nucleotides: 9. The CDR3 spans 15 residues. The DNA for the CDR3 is TGTGCCAGCACTGGGGACAGGATCAGTTCCTACGAGCAGTACTTC. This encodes CASTGDRISSYEQYF.

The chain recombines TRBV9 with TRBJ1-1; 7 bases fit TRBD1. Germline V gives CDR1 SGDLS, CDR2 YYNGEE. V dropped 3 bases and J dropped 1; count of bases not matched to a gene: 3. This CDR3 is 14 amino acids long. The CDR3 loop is CASSGRQGNTEAFF. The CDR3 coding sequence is TGTGCCAGCAGCGGAAGACAGGGGAACACTGAAGCTTTCTTT. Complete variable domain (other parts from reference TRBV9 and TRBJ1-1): DSGVTQTPKHLITATGQRVTLRCSPRSGDLSVYWYQQSLDQGLQFLIQYYNGEERAKGNILERFSAQQFPDLHSELNLSSLELGDSALYFCASSGRQGNTEAFFGQGTRLTVV.

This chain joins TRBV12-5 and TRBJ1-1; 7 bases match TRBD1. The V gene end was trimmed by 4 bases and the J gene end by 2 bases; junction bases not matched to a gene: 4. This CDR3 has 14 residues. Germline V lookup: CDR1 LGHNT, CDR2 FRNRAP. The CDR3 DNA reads TGTGCTAGTGGTTATAAAGGGGGCAACACTGAAGCTTTCTTT. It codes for CASGYKGGNTEAFF.

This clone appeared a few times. The CDR3 sequence is CASSFPQPNRLFF. CDR3 in DNA: TGTGCCAGCAGCTTCCCACAGCCGAACCGGCTGTTTTTT. The V and J genes are TRBV7-9 and TRBJ1-4; D is undetermined. The ends were cut back, 3 bases at V and 14 bases at J, with 16 bases in the middle. The germline CDR1 and CDR2 sequences are SEHNR and FQNEAQ (reference sequence). This CDR3 has 13 residues. Looking up the rest from reference TRBV7-9 and TRBJ1-4 gives the full variable domain: DTGVSQNPRHKITKRGQNVTFRCDPISEHNRLYWYRQTLGQGPEFLTYFQNEAQLEKSRLLSDRFSAERPKGSFSTLEIQRTEQGDSAMYLCASSFPQPNRLFFGSGTQLSVL.

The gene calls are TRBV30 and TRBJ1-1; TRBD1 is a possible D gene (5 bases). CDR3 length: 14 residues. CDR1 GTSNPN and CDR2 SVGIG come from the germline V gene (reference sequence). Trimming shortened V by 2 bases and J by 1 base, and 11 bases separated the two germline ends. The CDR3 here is CAWSKGSRNTEAFF. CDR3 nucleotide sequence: TGTGCCTGGAGTAAGGGGTCGAGGAACACTGAAGCTTTCTTT.

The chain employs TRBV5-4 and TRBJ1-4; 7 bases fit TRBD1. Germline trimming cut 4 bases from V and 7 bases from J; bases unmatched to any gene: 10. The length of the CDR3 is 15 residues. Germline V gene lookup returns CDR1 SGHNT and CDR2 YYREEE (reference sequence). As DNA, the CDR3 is TGTGCCAGCAGCCGATCCCAGGGGGTCGGTGAAAAACTGTTTTTT. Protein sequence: CASSRSQGVGEKLFF.

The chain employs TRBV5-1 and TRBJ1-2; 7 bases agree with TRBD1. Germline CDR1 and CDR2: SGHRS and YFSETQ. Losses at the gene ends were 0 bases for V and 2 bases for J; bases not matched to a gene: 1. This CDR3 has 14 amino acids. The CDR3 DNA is TGCGCCAGCAGCTTGGAGGGACAGAACTATGGCTACACCTTC. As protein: CASSLEGQNYGYTF.

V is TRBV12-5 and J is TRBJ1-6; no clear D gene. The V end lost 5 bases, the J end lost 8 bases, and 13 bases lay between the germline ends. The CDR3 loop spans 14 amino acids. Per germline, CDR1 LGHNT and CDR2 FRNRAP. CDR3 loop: CASGLSPPYSPLHF. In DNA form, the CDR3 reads TGTGCTAGTGGTCTATCCCCCCCCTATTCACCCCTCCACTTT.

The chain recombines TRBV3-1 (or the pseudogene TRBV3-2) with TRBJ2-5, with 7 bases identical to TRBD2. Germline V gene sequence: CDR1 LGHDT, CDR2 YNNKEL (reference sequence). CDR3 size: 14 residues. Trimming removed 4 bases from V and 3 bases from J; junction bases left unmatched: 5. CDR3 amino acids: CASSPSGLKETQYF. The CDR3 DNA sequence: TGTGCCAGCAGCCCTAGCGGACTAAAAGAGACCCAGTACTTC.

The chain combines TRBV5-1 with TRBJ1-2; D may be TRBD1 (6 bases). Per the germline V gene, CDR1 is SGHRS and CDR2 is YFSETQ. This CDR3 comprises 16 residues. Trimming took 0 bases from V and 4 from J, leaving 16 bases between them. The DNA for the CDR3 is TGCGCCAGCAGCTTGGGGTCGGGGGGCGATATCTATGGCTACACCTTC. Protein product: CASSLGSGGDIYGYTF.

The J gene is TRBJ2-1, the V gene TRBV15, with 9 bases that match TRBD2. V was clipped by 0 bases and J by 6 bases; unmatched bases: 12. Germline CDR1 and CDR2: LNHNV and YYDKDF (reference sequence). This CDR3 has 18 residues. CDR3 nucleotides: TGTGCCACCAGCAGAGATCTAGCGGGGTCGATAAAGTTCAATGAGCAGTTCTTC. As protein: CATSRDLAGSIKFNEQFF.

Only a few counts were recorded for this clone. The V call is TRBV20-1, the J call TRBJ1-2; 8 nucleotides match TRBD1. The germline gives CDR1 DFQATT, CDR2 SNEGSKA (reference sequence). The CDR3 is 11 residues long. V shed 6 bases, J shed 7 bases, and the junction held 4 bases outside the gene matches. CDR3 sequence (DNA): TGCAGTGCCCGACAGGGGTCTGGCTACACCTTC. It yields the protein CSARQGSGYTF.